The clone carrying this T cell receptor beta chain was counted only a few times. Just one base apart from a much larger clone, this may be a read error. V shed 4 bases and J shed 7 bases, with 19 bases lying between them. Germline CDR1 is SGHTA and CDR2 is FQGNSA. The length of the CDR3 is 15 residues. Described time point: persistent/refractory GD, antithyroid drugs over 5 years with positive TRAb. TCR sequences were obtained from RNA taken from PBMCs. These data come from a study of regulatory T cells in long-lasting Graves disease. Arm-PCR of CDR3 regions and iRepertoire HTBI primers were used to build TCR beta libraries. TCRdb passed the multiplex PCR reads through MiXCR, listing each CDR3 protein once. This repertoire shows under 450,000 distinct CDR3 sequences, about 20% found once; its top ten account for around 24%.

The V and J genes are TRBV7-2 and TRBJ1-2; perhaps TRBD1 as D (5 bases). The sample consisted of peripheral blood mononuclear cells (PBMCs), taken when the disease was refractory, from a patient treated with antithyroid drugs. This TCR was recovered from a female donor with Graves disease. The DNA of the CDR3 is TGTGCCAGCAGCTCAAGGGCGGGACTCCTTGGTGGCTACACCTTC. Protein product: CASSSRAGLLGGYTF.